A single T cell receptor beta chain is shown here with its context. Assay: immunoSEQ multiplex PCR; the TCRdb copy retains only in-frame clones and omits some. The table includes approximately 500,000 clones, 90% to 96% detected once. The data originate from a study of shared clonotypes between healthy human individuals. This CDR3 comprises 16 residues. Germline loops: CDR1 MNHEY, CDR2 SVGAGI. The V segment lost 0 bases and the J segment 6 bases; nucleotides outside the gene matches: 7. The sequenced sample was naive CD4+ T cells sorted from blood. Subset: CD45RA+ positively selected. This rearrangement joins TRBV6-5 to TRBJ1-4; 7 bases match TRBD1. The clonotype was recovered from a woman in her 30s in good health. CDR3: CASSYSRTGLDEKLFF. The CDR3 DNA is TGTGCCAGCAGTTACTCAAGGACAGGTCTAGATGAAAAACTGTTTTTT.